Listed here is a single T cell receptor (beta chain). Its specificity is not known. Researchers divided each subset's genomic DNA evenly across several immunoSEQ plates. TCRdb keeps only in-frame clones here, not all; method: immunoSEQ multiplex PCR. The sample consists of roughly 2.6 million clones, over 85% of them appearing once. These data belong to a study of shared clonotypes between healthy human individuals. Study outcomes and limitations: Relative to clonotypes present in all four donors, those not shared had lower generation probabilities. Estimated richness values were generally larger in naive subsets than in memory subsets.

J gave up 3 bases and V 10 bases, and 8 bases lay outside the gene matches. The CDR3 sequence is 13 residues long. CDR1 and CDR2 from the germline V gene are MNHEY and SVGAGI. The sequence was collected from a man between 18 and 29 years old in good health. This chain connects TRBV6-5 to TRBJ2-7; the match to TRBD1 covers 8 bases. Specimen: naive CD4+ T cells sorted from blood. The subset here: CD45RA+ positively selected. CDR3 sequence reads: CATSGDRSYEQYF. The CDR3 nucleotides read TGTGCCACATCCGGGGACAGGAGCTACGAGCAGTACTTC.